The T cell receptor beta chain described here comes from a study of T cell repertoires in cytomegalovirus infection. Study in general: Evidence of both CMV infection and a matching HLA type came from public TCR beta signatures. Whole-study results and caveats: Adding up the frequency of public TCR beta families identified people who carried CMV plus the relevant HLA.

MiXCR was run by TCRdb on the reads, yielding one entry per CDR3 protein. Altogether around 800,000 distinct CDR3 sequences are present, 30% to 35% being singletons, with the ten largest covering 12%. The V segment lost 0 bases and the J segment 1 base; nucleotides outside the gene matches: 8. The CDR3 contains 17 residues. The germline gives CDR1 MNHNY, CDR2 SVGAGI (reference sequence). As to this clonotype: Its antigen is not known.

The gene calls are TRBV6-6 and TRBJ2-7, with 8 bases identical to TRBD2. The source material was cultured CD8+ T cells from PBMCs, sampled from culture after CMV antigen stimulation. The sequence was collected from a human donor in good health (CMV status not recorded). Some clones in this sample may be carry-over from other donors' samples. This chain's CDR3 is CASSYSRSGGPSYEQYV. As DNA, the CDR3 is TGTGCCAGCAGTTACTCGAGAAGCGGGGGCCCTTCCTACGAGCAGTACGTC.